This passage covers 21 T cell receptor beta chains from one sample sequenced in a study of OX40 agonist ivuxolimab in advanced cancers. The assay was immunoSEQ multiplex PCR, and TCRdb's table has in-frame clones only and misses some. In the table there are tens of thousands of clones, 75% to 85% of which are singletons. Sequencing was performed on CD4+ or CD8+ T cells sorted from blood, taken in a trial of the OX40 agonist ivuxolimab. These TCRs come from an adult with an advanced solid tumor such as melanoma, head and neck, liver or kidney cancer.

The chain is built from TRBV5-1 and TRBJ2-3, with D possibly matching TRBD1 (7 bases). Germline loops: CDR1 SGHRS, CDR2 YFSETQ. The CDR3 totals 14 residues. Trimming shortened V by 0 bases and J by 5 bases, and 10 bases separated the two germline ends. CDR3 bases: TGCGCCAGCAGCTTGGGGCAGGGGGGAGATACGCAGTATTTT. Translating gives CASSLGQGGDTQYF. The full variable domain, its missing parts supplied by reference TRBV5-1 and TRBJ2-3, is KAGVTQTPRYLIKTRGQQVTLSCSPISGHRSVSWYQQTPGQGLQFLFEYFSETQRNKGNFPGRFSGRQFSNSRSEMNVSTLELGDSALYLCASSLGQGGDTQYFGPGTRLTVL.

V and J are TRBV18 and TRBJ2-7, with 9 bases fitting TRBD1. This CDR3 is 16 amino acids long. CDR1 and CDR2 from the germline V gene are KGHSH and LQKENI. V shed 3 bases and J 1 base; nucleotides not matched to a gene: 7. The CDR3 spells CASSPIGQGPSYEQYF. For the CDR3, the DNA is TGTGCCAGCTCACCCATAGGACAGGGGCCATCCTACGAGCAGTACTTC.

This rearrangement joins TRBV4-1 to TRBJ2-5, with D possibly being TRBD2 (6 bases). This CDR3 comprises 14 residues. Germline CDR1 reads MGHRA; CDR2 reads YSYEKL. Trimming removed 2 bases at V and 1 base at J, with 8 bases between. The CDR3 DNA sequence: TGCGCCAGCAGCCAACCGGGACTCCAAGAGACCCAGTACTTC. Protein product: CASSQPGLQETQYF.

The V call is TRBV19, the J call TRBJ2-1, with 11 bases that match TRBD2. The CDR3 runs to 15 residues. Germline trimming cut 3 bases from V and 6 bases from J; bases unmatched to any gene: 4. Per the germline V gene, CDR1 is LNHDA and CDR2 is SQIVND (reference sequence). The DNA for the CDR3 is TGTGCCAGTAGTATTATGACTAGCGGGACCAATGAGCAGTTCTTC. As protein: CASSIMTSGTNEQFF.

The chain links TRBV7-9 to TRBJ2-1; 8 bases map to TRBD2. This CDR3 region has 17 residues. Germline CDR1 is SEHNR and CDR2 is FQNEAQ (reference sequence). V was pared by 5 bases and J by 0 bases, with 9 bases of the junction left unmatched. The CDR3 reads CASSPRGGQDSYNEQFF. The CDR3 bases are TGTGCCAGCAGCCCACGGGGGGGTCAAGACTCCTACAATGAGCAGTTCTTC.

The chain has TRBV12-2 and TRBJ2-6; whether TRBD2, the table's D call, matches the DNA was not checked. TRBV12-2 is a pseudogene segment. This CDR3 contains 17 residues. CDR3 region: CASRLRDCASGANVLTF. As DNA, the CDR3 is TGTGCAAGTCGCTTAAGGGACTGCGCCTCTGGGGCCAACGTCCTGACTTTC.

The chain carries TRBV19 and TRBJ1-5; D gene ambiguous. V lost 6 bases, J lost 7 bases, and 13 bases lay in between. This CDR3 has 13 amino acids. Germline CDR1 is LNHDA and CDR2 is SQIVND (reference sequence). For the CDR3, the DNA is TGTGCCAGTAGGGGAAGGGATGGGCAGCCCCAGCATTTT. Translation gives CASRGRDGQPQHF.

V usage is TRBV7-8 and J usage is TRBJ2-5, with 12 bases fitting TRBD2. The V and J ends lost 3 bases and 4 bases, in that order; junction bases with no gene match: 6. Per the germline V gene, CDR1 is SGHVS and CDR2 is FQNEAQ. The CDR3 has 16 residues. The CDR3 sequence is CASSFRLAGVGETQYF. In DNA form, the CDR3 reads TGTGCCAGCAGCTTCCGACTAGCGGGAGTCGGAGAGACCCAGTACTTC.

This sequence joins TRBV19 and TRBJ1-2; D uncertain. CDR3 size: 14 residues. V gave up 5 bases and J gave up 5 bases, with 15 bases separating them. The germline V gene encodes CDR1 LNHDA and CDR2 SQIVND (reference sequence). The CDR3 DNA reads as TGTGCCAGTAGTCCCTATGGCACCGAATATGGCTACACCTTC. Translation: CASSPYGTEYGYTF. The full variable domain, completed using reference TRBV19 and TRBJ1-2, is DGGITQSPKYLFRKEGQNVTLSCEQNLNHDAMYWYRQDPGQGLRLIYYSQIVNDFQKGDIAEGYSVSREKKESFPLTVTSAQKNPTAFYLCASSPYGTEYGYTFGSGTRLTVV.

The genes are TRBV11-2 and TRBJ1-1; D gene ambiguous. Trimming cost V 5 bases and J 0 bases, with 13 bases left between them. Germline CDR1 reads SGHAT; CDR2 reads FQNNGV. The CDR3 runs to 15 residues. The CDR3 spells CASSILKAMNTEAFF. The CDR3 nucleotides read TGTGCCAGCAGCATACTAAAGGCGATGAACACTGAAGCTTTCTTT.

The gene calls are TRBV7-9 and TRBJ1-5, with 7 bases lining up with TRBD1. Germline lookup yields CDR1 SEHNR and CDR2 FQNEAQ (reference sequence). The V and J ends lost 4 bases and 11 bases, in that order; junction bases with no gene match: 11. The CDR3 contains 14 residues. CDR3 DNA sequence: TGTGCCAGCAGCTCTACAGGGGCCCTATGGGCCCAGCATTTT. It translates to CASSSTGALWAQHF. The entire variable domain, with the rest obtained from reference TRBV7-9 and TRBJ1-5, is as follows: DTGVSQNPRHKITKRGQNVTFRCDPISEHNRLYWYRQTLGQGPEFLTYFQNEAQLEKSRLLSDRFSAERPKGSFSTLEIQRTEQGDSAMYLCASSSTGALWAQHFGDGTRLSIL.

J is TRBJ2-7 and V is TRBV19; D call uncertain. This CDR3 has 13 residues. Trimming removed 1 base from V and 2 bases from J, with 6 bases in between. Germline CDR1 LNHDA, CDR2 SQIVND (reference sequence). In DNA form, the CDR3 reads TGTGCCAGTAGTATAGGCGGAACCTACGAGCAGTACTTC. Encoded protein: CASSIGGTYEQYF.

V is TRBV19 and J is TRBJ1-2, with D perhaps matching TRBD1 (5 bases). Trimming removed 2 bases from V and 7 bases from J, with 11 bases in between. The germline V gene has CDR1 LNHDA and CDR2 SQIVND (reference sequence). CDR3 size: 13 residues. CDR3: CASSISGTAGYTF. As DNA, the CDR3 is TGTGCCAGTAGTATATCGGGGACCGCTGGCTACACCTTC.

The J gene is TRBJ1-2, the V gene TRBV6-5, with 10 positions matching TRBD1. The CDR3 totals 13 residues. J was trimmed by 6 bases and V by 4 bases; bases with no gene match: 2. Germline CDR1 reads MNHEY; CDR2 reads SVGAGI. The CDR3 here is CASSSTGGNGYTF. CDR3 DNA: TGTGCCAGCAGTTCGACAGGGGGCAATGGCTACACCTTC.

The chain links TRBV4-1 to TRBJ2-2, with TRBD2 as a possible D gene (6 bases). The CDR3 contains 13 residues. V lost 1 base to trimming and J lost 6 bases, with 6 bases between them. Germline V lookup: CDR1 MGHRA, CDR2 YSYEKL. DNA of the CDR3: TGCGCCAGCAGCCAAGGGGACTCCGGGGAGCTGTTTTTT. Amino acids: CASSQGDSGELFF.

The genes are TRBV10-3 and TRBJ1-3, with a tentative D call TRBD1 (5 bases). The ends were cut back, 6 bases at V and 0 bases at J, with 15 bases in the middle. Germline values: CDR1 ENHRY, CDR2 SYGVKD. The CDR3 has 16 residues. The CDR3 region has the DNA TGTGCCATCAGCGGATTGACAGCTAACTCTGGAAACACCATATATTTT. Amino acid sequence: CAISGLTANSGNTIYF.

In this sample, this clone turned up many times. The chain recombines TRBV28 with TRBJ2-3, with 10 positions matching TRBD2. The CDR3 loop spans 14 amino acids. Germline CDR1 is MDHEN and CDR2 is SYDVKM. V dropped 7 bases and J dropped 3; count of bases not matched to a gene: 4. For the CDR3, the DNA is TGTGCCAGCAAGGGGACTAGCGTTACAGATACGCAGTATTTT. Translation gives CASKGTSVTDTQYF.

The CDR3 loop reads CASSLGAGFMNTEAFF. The DNA for the CDR3 is TGTGCCAGCAGCTTGGGGGCAGGCTTTATGAACACTGAAGCTTTCTTT. The V and J genes are TRBV5-4 and TRBJ1-1; D is undetermined. Germline V gene lookup returns CDR1 SGHNT and CDR2 YYREEE (reference sequence). V lost 0 bases and J 0 bases, leaving 12 bases between the germline ends. CDR3 size: 16 residues. Based on the CDR3 plus reference TRBV5-4 and TRBJ1-1, the full variable domain is ETGVTQSPTHLIKTRGQQVTLRCSSQSGHNTVSWYQQALGQGPQFIFQYYREEENGRGNFPPRFSGLQFPNYSSELNVNALELDDSALYLCASSLGAGFMNTEAFFGQGTRLTVV.

The chain uses TRBV27 and TRBJ2-3, with 15 bases identical to TRBD2. V was clipped by 5 bases and J by 6 bases; unmatched bases: 3. This CDR3 has 15 residues. Germline CDR1 and CDR2: MNHEY and SMNVEV (reference sequence). CDR3 sequence reads: CASSPGTSGRDTQYF. The CDR3 region has the DNA TGTGCCAGCAGTCCAGGGACTAGCGGGAGGGATACGCAGTATTTT.

This sequence joins TRBV6-4 and TRBJ1-6, with a weak D call TRBD1 (5 bases). Germline CDR1 reads MRHNA; CDR2 reads SNTAGT. The CDR3 has 13 amino acids. Trimming pared 3 bases from V and 16 bases from J, leaving 16 bases between. Written as DNA, the CDR3 is TGTGCCAGCAGTGATAGCGGGCAGGGAAAGCTCCACTTT. This codes for CASSDSGQGKLHF.

The gene calls are TRBV29-1 and TRBJ2-2; D tentatively reads TRBD1 or TRBD2 (5 bases each). The V and J ends lost 3 bases and 6 bases respectively, with 17 bases between them. This CDR3 has 15 residues. CDR1 is SQVTM and CDR2 is ANQGSEA in the germline V gene. The CDR3 nucleotides read TGCAGCGTTGAGGTCTCCACGTGGGGGTCCGGGGAGCTGTTTTTT. It codes for CSVEVSTWGSGELFF.